Detailed here is one TCR beta chain. TCRdb's copy holds only in-frame clones and misses some; the assay was immunoSEQ multiplex PCR. This table holds about 300,000 clones, around nine tenths found once. This sample stems from a study of blood T cell repertoires in COVID-19. About the study: Whether acute or convalescent, the COVID-19 samples came from the United States, Italy and Spain.

Recovered Cohort 3 donors showed two negative PCRs, clearance, or symptom resolution. The sequence was obtained from a woman aged 25 to 45 who had recovered from COVID-19. The material sequenced was PBMCs or T cells enriched from blood (not recorded which).

CDR3 DNA sequence: TGTGCCAGTAGCACAGGGGAGAGGAGCAATCAGCCCCAGCATTTT. It translates to CASSTGERSNQPQHF. V usage is TRBV19 and J usage is TRBJ1-5, with 7 bases that match TRBD1. V dropped 6 bases and J dropped 1; count of bases not matched to a gene: 6. The CDR3 has 15 residues. From germline, CDR1 is LNHDA and CDR2 SQIVND (reference sequence). Looking up the rest from reference TRBV19 and TRBJ1-5 gives the full variable domain: DGGITQSPKYLFRKEGQNVTLSCEQNLNHDAMYWYRQDPGQGLRLIYYSQIVNDFQKGDIAEGYSVSREKKESFPLTVTSAQKNPTAFYLCASSTGERSNQPQHFGDGTRLSIL.